This TCR beta chain is drawn from a study of human T cells and chemical hapten exposure. Findings of the study overall: Expanded TCRs were compared with controls, and the expanded TCRs formed significantly more large CDR3 similarity clusters.

Only a few counts were recorded for this clonotype. The antigen remains unidentified. As to time point: pre-sensitization, week 0. The treatment denotes: therapeutic diphenylcyclopropenone sensitization with weekly scalp DPC. The ends lost 3 bases at V and 7 bases at J; junction bases unmatched: 10. This CDR3 contains 15 residues. Germline assignment: CDR1 DFQATT and CDR2 SNEGSKA (reference sequence). TCRdb fed the RACE reads into MiXCR, producing one record per CDR3 protein. This table holds roughly 110,000 distinct CDR3 sequences, 9.5% to 15% found once. This chain joins TRBV20-1 and TRBJ2-2; 8 bases match TRBD2. This clonotype originated in a woman aged 50 to 65 with alopecia areata. Some clones in this sample may be carry-over from other donors' samples. Sequencing was performed on whole blood, taken in connection with sensitization to the hapten diphenylcyclopropenone (DPC). CDR3 protein: CSASGNSGAHGELFF. The CDR3 DNA sequence: TGCAGTGCTAGTGGGAATAGCGGGGCCCACGGGGAGCTGTTTTTT.